The 5 T cell receptor beta chains presented below share a single source sample, sequenced in a study of prognosis after radiotherapy for stage I lung cancer. Starting from genomic DNA, TCR beta CDR3 was amplified through two-round multiplex PCR. First-round PCR, the initial amplification, used primers specific to each TRBV and TRBJ gene. TCRdb re-derived calls from the multiplex PCR reads in MiXCR, one entry per CDR3 protein. Seen here are about 26,000 distinct CDR3 sequences, about 30% observed once, and the top ten hold about a third. Material: PBMCs, obtained before or after stereotactic body radiation therapy (not recorded which). The receptors stem from a donor over 45 with non-small cell lung cancer.

The rearrangement joins TRBV30 to TRBJ2-2, with D possibly being TRBD1 (5 bases). From germline, CDR1 is GTSNPN and CDR2 SVGIG (reference sequence). The germline V and J ends were trimmed by 0 bases and 4 bases, with 6 bases remaining between them. This CDR3 has 13 residues. This CDR3 reads CAWSVGATGELFF. The CDR3 coding sequence is TGTGCCTGGAGTGTAGGGGCCACCGGGGAGCTGTTTTTT.

With respect to this clonotype: A read error likely explains this, since a far larger clone differs by one base. The chain combines TRBV6-2 or TRBV6-3 with TRBJ1-5; no firm D call. V was trimmed by 5 bases and J by 2 bases, leaving 16 bases between them. Germline V gene sequence: CDR1 MNHEY, CDR2 SVGEGT. The CDR3 sequence is 16 residues long. The CDR3 region is CASSELMARGNQPQHF. CDR3 nucleotides: TGTGCCAGCAGTGAACTGATGGCGAGGGGCAATCAGCCCCAGCATTTT.

There are a few counts of this clonotype. This may be a read error, as it is one base from a much larger clone. The chain carries TRBV6-2 or TRBV6-3 and TRBJ2-3; 7 bases are shared with TRBD2. From germline, CDR1 is MNHEY and CDR2 SVGEGT. This CDR3 is 17 amino acids long. Trimming cost V 6 bases and J 0 bases; bases outside gene matches: 12. The CDR3 DNA follows: TGTGCCAGCAGCAAGTATCGGAATAGCGGGAGCACAGATACGCAGTATTTT. The encoded protein is CASSKYRNSGSTDTQYF.

This clonotype came up many times. The chain carries TRBV27 and TRBJ1-5; 7 bases line up with TRBD1. Germline-derived CDR1 and CDR2 are MNHEY and SMNVEV (reference sequence). The J segment lost 6 bases and the V segment lost 6 bases, leaving 5 bases of the junction unmatched. This CDR3 contains 13 residues. The CDR3 loop is CASSYDRVQPQHF. For the CDR3, the DNA is TGTGCCAGCAGCTATGACAGGGTTCAGCCCCAGCATTTT.

This clonotype was seen at least ten times. This chain joins TRBV11-2 and TRBJ1-2; the D gene is possibly TRBD1 (6 bases). CDR1 is SGHAT and CDR2 is FQNNGV in the germline V gene. This CDR3 contains 14 residues. Trimming removed 6 bases at V and 5 bases at J, with 16 bases between. The CDR3 DNA sequence: TGTGCCAGCAGTCCACCCGGGACACCATATGGCTACACCTTC. Its protein is CASSPPGTPYGYTF.